This entry features one T cell receptor beta chain sequence. The CDR3 has 13 residues. Germline CDR1 reads SGHRS; CDR2 reads YFSETQ. V was clipped by 4 bases and J by 2 bases, with 9 bases between them. These data originate in a study of shared clonotypes between healthy human individuals. The data were produced by immunoSEQ multiplex PCR, yet TCRdb's version contains in-frame clones alone and is incomplete. The data show around 1.9 million clones, about 92% seen once. Naive CD8 cells lacked CD45RO and underwent positive selection for CCR7, leaving out terminally differentiated effector memory CD45RA+ cells.

The sequenced sample consisted of naive CD8+ T cells from PBMCs. The rearrangement joins TRBV5-1 to TRBJ2-5; possibly TRBD1 for D (5 bases). The clonotype comes from a man aged 18 to 29 in good health. Some clones in this sample may be carry-over from other donors' samples. The CDR3: CASSQTVQETQYF. The CDR3 DNA sequence: TGCGCCAGCAGCCAGACAGTTCAAGAGACCCAGTACTTC.